These 24 T cell receptor beta chains came from one sample sequenced in a study of T cells in Graves' hyperthyroidism and ophthalmopathy. It was RNA transcripts that yielded the amplified TCR beta CDR3 regions. HTBI primers drove first-round RT-PCR of the TCR CDR3. Each CDR3 protein is one row after TCRdb ran MiXCR on the multiplex PCR reads. The data show hundreds of thousands of distinct CDR3 sequences, with over 15% seen just once and 16% held by the top ten. The specimen sequenced was blood. These TCRs come from a woman aged 50 to 60 with Graves' hyperthyroidism that later progressed to Graves' ophthalmopathy.

This clonotype was observed many times. The V and J genes are TRBV12-3 or TRBV12-4 and TRBJ2-7; tentative D call: TRBD1 (6 bases). V was cut by 6 bases and J by 3 bases, with 12 bases left in between. The CDR3 runs 13 residues. The CDR3 DNA reads TGTGCCAGCAGCTCAACAGGGTACTACGAGCAGTACTTC. It codes for CASSSTGYYEQYF.

The V call is TRBV25-1, the J call TRBJ1-4; D might be TRBD1 (6 bases). V was cut by 2 bases and J by 2 bases, with 12 bases left in between. Germline V gene sequence: CDR1 MGHDK, CDR2 SYGVNS. This CDR3 contains 16 residues. As DNA, the CDR3 is TGTGCCAGCAGTGAAAGTCTCGGGGGCACTAATGAAAAACTGTTTTTT. The encoded protein is CASSESLGGTNEKLFF.

The chain combines TRBV20-1 with TRBJ2-1; D assignment may be TRBD1 or TRBD2 (5 bases each). Trimming shortened V by 0 bases and J by 0 bases, and 9 bases separated the two germline ends. The CDR3 runs 15 residues. Germline V gene lookup returns CDR1 DFQATT and CDR2 SNEGSKA (reference sequence). The CDR3 DNA reads as TGCAGTGCTAGAGATCCGAGGGGCTCCTACAATGAGCAGTTCTTC. This codes for CSARDPRGSYNEQFF.

This chain joins TRBV20-1 and TRBJ1-2; D possibly corresponds to TRBD1 (5 bases). The CDR3 spans 17 residues. V was trimmed by 6 bases and J by 6 bases, leaving 29 bases between them. In germline, CDR1 is DFQATT, CDR2 SNEGSKA (reference sequence). The CDR3 coding sequence is TGCAGTGCCGCTGCTTACGGGGGGACCTTGGAATCGGATGGCTACACCTTC. It yields the protein CSAAAYGGTLESDGYTF.

A note on this clonotype: A junction boundary mismatches the germline segment, possibly from a read error. This chain joins TRBV5-1 and TRBJ2-5; TRBD2 matches at 8 bases. The CDR3 length is 14 residues. Germline values: CDR1 SGHRS, CDR2 YFSETQ. The CDR3: CASSARIESGGSNF. In DNA, the CDR3 is TGCGCCAGCAGCGCCAGGATAGAGAGCGGGGGATCGAACTTC.

This clonotype occurred a few times. J is TRBJ2-3 and V is TRBV7-2; TRBD2 matches 12 bases. This CDR3 has 16 residues. V gave up 5 bases and J gave up 6 bases; unmatched junction bases: 9. The germline V gene encodes CDR1 SGHTA and CDR2 FQGNSA. CDR3 coding DNA: TGTGCCAGCAGCCCGAGACTAGCGGGGGCAGAGGATACGCAGTATTTT. It specifies CASSPRLAGAEDTQYF.

This clonotype was observed a handful of times. This rearrangement joins TRBV6-5 to TRBJ2-5, with a possible D match to TRBD2 (6 bases). Germline CDR1 and CDR2: MNHEY and SVGAGI. The CDR3 is 14 residues long. V was trimmed by 2 bases and J by 8 bases, leaving 15 bases between them. The CDR3 reads CASSYGGNKRTQYF. The CDR3 DNA reads TGTGCCAGCAGTTACGGCGGGAATAAGAGAACCCAGTACTTC.

In this sample, this clonotype turned up many times. V gene TRBV5-6 combines with J gene TRBJ2-5; D gene unclear. The V end was cut by 2 bases, the J end by 2 bases, with 10 bases between. Germline V CDR1 and CDR2: SGHDT, YYEEEE. CDR3 length equals 14 residues. The chain's CDR3 is CASSFQETQETQYF. Here the CDR3 DNA reads TGTGCCAGCAGCTTCCAGGAGACACAAGAGACCCAGTACTTC.

The rearrangement uses TRBV2 and TRBJ1-4, with a weak D call TRBD1 (5 bases). V shed 4 bases and J shed 0 bases, with 9 bases lying between them. CDR3 length: 15 amino acids. Germline values: CDR1 SNHLY, CDR2 FYNNEI. CDR3 DNA sequence: TGTGCCAGCAGTGGAGACAGTTCAACTAATGAAAAACTGTTTTTT. The encoded protein is CASSGDSSTNEKLFF.

Concerning this clonotype itself: One base away lies a much larger clone, so this may be a sequencing read error. The V gene is TRBV11-2, the J gene TRBJ2-7, with TRBD2 matching 8 bases. There are 16 residues in the CDR3. With V trimmed by 5 bases and J by 2 bases, 11 bases remained unmatched. The germline V gene encodes CDR1 SGHAT and CDR2 FQNNGV. This CDR3 is CASSLRGGDPTYEQYF. The CDR3 DNA follows: TGTGCCAGCAGCCTACGGGGGGGTGACCCAACCTACGAGCAGTACTTC.

The chain couples TRBV12-3 or TRBV12-4 to TRBJ1-1, with D hard to call. V lost 7 bases and J 4 bases, leaving 16 bases between the germline ends. There are 14 residues in the CDR3. CDR3 sequence: CASTGRQRITEAFF. In nucleotides, the CDR3 is TGTGCCAGCACAGGCAGGCAGAGGATCACTGAAGCTTTCTTT.

This clonotype was counted between two and nine times. The chain is built from TRBV27 and TRBJ2-5, with 7 bases that match TRBD1. Germline V gives CDR1 MNHEY, CDR2 SMNVEV (reference sequence). CDR3 length equals 18 residues. The trim removed 5 bases at V and 4 bases at J, leaving 19 bases unmatched. The DNA of the CDR3 is TGTGCCAGCAGTCCCATGTTCCAAACGACAGGGTGGGGAGAGACCCAGTACTTC. Translated, it gives CASSPMFQTTGWGETQYF.

The V call is TRBV7-9, the J call TRBJ1-1; 8 nucleotides match TRBD1. CDR3 length: 13 amino acids. CDR1 and CDR2 from the germline V gene are SEHNR and FQNEAQ (reference sequence). V lost 7 bases, J lost 3 bases, and 4 bases stayed unmatched. The CDR3: CASTTGVYTEAFF. The DNA for the CDR3 is TGTGCCAGCACGACAGGGGTTTACACTGAAGCTTTCTTT.

This clonotype was seen only a few times. CDR3 residues: CASSGLAGGPTDTQYF. The CDR3 bases are TGTGCCAGCAGCGGACTAGCGGGGGGGCCTACAGATACGCAGTATTTT. The genes are TRBV9 and TRBJ2-3; 14 bases fit TRBD2. The CDR3 totals 16 residues. Germline loops: CDR1 SGDLS, CDR2 YYNGEE. The V gene end was trimmed by 3 bases and the J gene end by 3 bases; junction bases not matched to a gene: 3.

There are many counts of this clonotype. The chain uses TRBV6-1 and TRBJ2-7, with 7 bases that match TRBD2. Unmatched junction bases numbered 8, after V lost 7 bases and J lost 5 bases. The CDR3 has 13 amino acids. The germline V gene has CDR1 MNHNS and CDR2 SASEGT. For the CDR3, the DNA is TGTGCCAGCACAAGGACTAGTGCGGACGAGCAGTACTTC. It is translated as CASTRTSADEQYF.

The chain links TRBV6-2 or TRBV6-3 to TRBJ1-1; D not resolved. The V gene lost 4 bases and the J gene lost 8 bases, with 17 bases spanning the gap. The CDR3 has 14 amino acids. The germline V gene has CDR1 MNHEY and CDR2 SVGEGT. CDR3 sequence reads: CASSSSAGGREAFF. CDR3 coding DNA: TGTGCCAGCAGTTCCTCAGCGGGAGGGCGCGAAGCTTTCTTT.

Only a few counts were recorded for this clonotype. The rearrangement links TRBV30 to TRBJ1-2; tentative D call: TRBD1 (6 bases). V was shortened by 8 bases and J by 10 bases, with 20 bases between the two germline ends. The CDR3 sequence is 12 residues long. Germline-derived CDR1 and CDR2 are GTSNPN and SVGIG (reference sequence). Here the CDR3 reads CASSSPGATYTF. The CDR3 nucleotides read TGTGCCAGCAGTTCTCCAGGGGCTACCTACACCTTC.

J is TRBJ2-7 and V is TRBV5-1; no firm D call. Per the germline V gene, CDR1 is SGHRS and CDR2 is YFSETQ. V was cut by 4 bases and J by 1 base, with 12 bases left in between. This CDR3 is built from 14 residues. The CDR3 protein is CASSREVASYEQYF. CDR3 coding DNA: TGCGCCAGCAGCCGAGAGGTAGCTTCCTACGAGCAGTACTTC.

This clonotype was seen only a few times. The chain combines TRBV20-1 with TRBJ2-1, with D perhaps TRBD2 (6 bases). Germline V gene data show CDR1 as DFQATT and CDR2 as SNEGSKA (reference sequence). The CDR3 covers 14 residues. The V and J ends lost 3 bases and 2 bases respectively, with 11 bases between them. CDR3 coding DNA: TGCAGTGCTAGTAGGGCGGGAACCTACAATGAGCAGTTCTTC. Amino acid sequence: CSASRAGTYNEQFF.

Many counts were recorded for this clonotype. This rearrangement joins TRBV20-1 to TRBJ1-2; D remains unclear. The germline V gene encodes CDR1 DFQATT and CDR2 SNEGSKA (reference sequence). The CDR3 has 12 residues. Between the trimmed V and J ends, which lost 6 bases and 0 bases, there was a span of 8 bases. Written as DNA, the CDR3 is TGCAGTGCAAAAGGGACTAACTATGGCTACACCTTC. Amino acids: CSAKGTNYGYTF.

The J gene is TRBJ1-2, the V gene TRBV28; D might be TRBD1 (5 bases). Germline-derived CDR1 and CDR2 are MDHEN and SYDVKM. V lost 3 bases and J lost 8, with 22 bases in between. CDR3 length: 16 amino acids. CDR3: CASSLGGVRESIGYTF. The CDR3 nucleotides are TGTGCCAGCAGTTTGGGAGGGGTCCGGGAGTCCATAGGCTACACCTTC.

Of note for this clonotype: A much larger clone differs from this one at a single base, so this may be a read error. For the CDR3, the DNA is TGTGCCAGCAGCCAAGGGATGGAAAAACCGTTTTTT. Translation: CASSQGMEKPFF. The V call is TRBV3-1, the J call TRBJ1-4; D unresolved. This CDR3 region has 12 residues. From germline, CDR1 is LGHDT and CDR2 YNNKEL (reference sequence).

J is TRBJ1-1 and V is TRBV27, with D possibly matching TRBD1 (5 bases). V was cut by 11 bases and J by 5 bases, with 24 bases left in between. CDR1 is MNHEY, CDR2 SMNVEV, per germline (reference sequence). CDR3 length: 15 residues. The CDR3 reads CAASSFNVGVTEAFF. The CDR3 DNA reads as TGTGCCGCCAGCAGTTTTAATGTGGGGGTAACTGAAGCTTTCTTT.

The chain uses TRBV5-1 and TRBJ2-5, with 9 bases aligning to TRBD2. CDR3 length equals 18 residues. In germline, CDR1 is SGHRS, CDR2 YFSETQ. V shed 4 bases, J shed 0 bases, and the junction held 13 bases outside the gene matches. CDR3 sequence: CASSLYQGLAGYQETQYF. CDR3 coding DNA: TGCGCCAGCAGCCTATATCAGGGGCTAGCGGGGTACCAAGAGACCCAGTACTTC.